This T cell receptor (beta chain) was identified in a study of T-cell reconstitution after alpha-beta-depleted transplantation in children. CDR1 is SGHRS and CDR2 is YFSETQ in the germline V gene. The CDR3 extends over 16 amino acids. The V and J ends lost 0 bases and 1 base respectively, with 11 bases between them. General study points: Several hundred graft clones that had expanded were reportedly the source of alpha-beta T cells about two months after transplant. T-cell counts and diversity at one year following transplant were attributed mainly to newly produced T cells. Surviving thymic progenitors and recipient T cells were the source of high TCRbeta diversity at day 60 in some patients.

Unique molecular identifiers were incorporated into the prepared TCRbeta library. TCRdb reprocessed the PCR reads with MiXCR, giving one entry per CDR3 protein. The sample holds about 440,000 distinct CDR3 sequences, about 45% seen once. This clonotype was seen just once. Its antigen remains unknown. The genes are TRBV5-1 and TRBJ2-1, with D possibly TRBD1 on 7 matching bases. The material sequenced was PBMCs, taken before TCRalphabeta/CD19-depleted stem cell transplant. The source is a girl aged 2 to 10 with aplastic anemia, due to receive a stem cell transplant. The CDR3 DNA reads TGCGCCAGCAGCTTGGGGAGGGGGCTATCCTACAATGAGCAGTTCTTC. Its translation is CASSLGRGLSYNEQFF.